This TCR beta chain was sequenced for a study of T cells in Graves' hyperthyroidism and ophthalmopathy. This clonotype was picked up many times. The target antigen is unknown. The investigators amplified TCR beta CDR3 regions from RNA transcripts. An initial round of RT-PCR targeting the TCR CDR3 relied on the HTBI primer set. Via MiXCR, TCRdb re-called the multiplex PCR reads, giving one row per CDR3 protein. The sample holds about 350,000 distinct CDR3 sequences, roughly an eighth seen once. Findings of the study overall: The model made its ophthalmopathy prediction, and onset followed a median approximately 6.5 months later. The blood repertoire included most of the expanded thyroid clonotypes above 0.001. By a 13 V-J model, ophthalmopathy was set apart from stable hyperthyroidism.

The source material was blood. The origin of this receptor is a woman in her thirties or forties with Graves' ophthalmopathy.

CDR3 DNA: TGTGCTAGTGGCCCGGACAGAGCCTTCGGCGGGGAGCTGTTTTTT. It encodes CASGPDRAFGGELFF. The V call is TRBV12-5, the J call TRBJ2-2, with D possibly matching TRBD1 (6 bases). Germline-derived CDR1 and CDR2 are LGHNT and FRNRAP. This CDR3 spans 15 amino acids. Trimming shortened V by 6 bases and J by 7 bases, and 18 bases separated the two germline ends.